The next 30 T cell receptor beta chains were all read from a single sample in a study of regulatory T cells in long-lasting Graves disease. iRepertoire HTBI primers and Arm-PCR of CDR3 regions built TCR beta libraries. TCRdb independently ran MiXCR on the multiplex PCR reads; one entry per CDR3 protein. The table lists roughly 520,000 distinct CDR3 sequences, around 12% of them singletons. The sample's time point: newly diagnosed GD, antithyroid drugs for less than 3 months. From RNA extracted from PBMCs, the TCR library was made. This same sample was also part of a study on T cells in Graves' hyperthyroidism and ophthalmopathy.

The source material was peripheral blood mononuclear cells (PBMCs), sampled at new diagnosis, from a patient treated with antithyroid drugs. Receptors originate from a woman aged 30 to 39 with Graves disease.

The gene calls are TRBV6-1 and TRBJ1-1, with 7 bases lining up with TRBD1. Germline values: CDR1 MNHNS, CDR2 SASEGT. CDR3 length: 14 residues. V was pared by 6 bases and J by 4 bases, with 8 bases of the junction left unmatched. CDR3 protein: CASSTWDSITEAFF. The CDR3 bases are TGTGCCAGCAGCACCTGGGACAGCATCACTGAAGCTTTCTTT.

This clonotype was found many times. CDR3 coding DNA: TGTGCCAGCAGAAAACCGGGACAAGCGAACACTGAAGCTTTCTTT. This translates into CASRKPGQANTEAFF. This rearrangement joins TRBV5-4 to TRBJ1-1; D possibly corresponds to TRBD1 (6 bases). The CDR3 extends over 15 amino acids. Germline loops: CDR1 SGHNT, CDR2 YYREEE (reference sequence). With 5 bases removed from V and 1 base from J, the gap between germline ends came to 15 bases.

This clonotype showed up many times. The V gene is TRBV2, the J gene TRBJ1-5, with unresolved D. Trimming took 5 bases from V and 0 from J, leaving 8 bases between them. Germline V gene lookup returns CDR1 SNHLY and CDR2 FYNNEI. The CDR3 contains 14 residues. CDR3 nucleotide sequence: TGTGCCAGCAGTTACTTTAATAGCAATCAGCCCCAGCATTTT. This codes for CASSYFNSNQPQHF.

About this clonotype itself: This could be a read error, since a much larger clone is one nucleotide away. V and J are TRBV30 and TRBJ2-7; no reliable D call. From germline, CDR1 is GTSNPN and CDR2 SVGIG (reference sequence). This CDR3 is built from 11 residues. The V and J ends lost 5 bases and 9 bases respectively, with 14 bases between them. CDR3 residues: CAWETYGVQYF. DNA of the CDR3: TGTGCCTGGGAAACTTATGGGGTGCAGTACTTC.

The V and J genes are TRBV7-8 and TRBJ2-1; the match to TRBD2 covers 8 bases. The CDR3 consists of 14 residues. Germline V CDR1 and CDR2: SGHVS, FQNEAQ. V trimming: 6 bases; J trimming: 10 bases; junction bases outside the gene matches: 11. The CDR3 DNA follows: TGTGCCAGCAGTCGTGGGACTAGTAAAAACGAGCAGTTCTTC. Translated, it gives CASSRGTSKNEQFF.

The table lists this clonotype with many counts. The chain employs TRBV30 and TRBJ1-1; no firm D call. The CDR3 is 12 residues long. The germline CDR1 and CDR2 sequences are GTSNPN and SVGIG (reference sequence). V was trimmed by 0 bases and J by 11 bases, leaving 13 bases between them. The CDR3 reads CAWSVRVGFAFF. CDR3 nucleotides: TGTGCCTGGAGTGTTAGAGTGGGTTTTGCTTTCTTT. Combining the CDR3 with reference TRBV30 and TRBJ1-1 gives the whole variable domain SQTIHQWPATLVQPVGSPLSLECTVEGTSNPNLYWYRQAAGRGLQLLFYSVGIGQISSEVPQNLSASRPQDRQFILSSKKLLLSDSGFYLCAWSVRVGFAFFGQGTRLTVV.

This chain connects TRBV11-2 to TRBJ2-3, with TRBD2 matching over 11 bases. Germline V gene lookup returns CDR1 SGHAT and CDR2 FQNNGV. The CDR3 is made up of 19 amino acids. J was trimmed by 2 bases and V by 1 base; bases with no gene match: 11. CDR3 amino acids: CASSLVLAGGPEDTDTQYF. As DNA, the CDR3 is TGTGCCAGCAGCTTAGTCCTAGCGGGAGGACCCGAGGACACAGATACGCAGTATTTT.

The gene calls are TRBV12-3 or TRBV12-4 and TRBJ1-1; D not certain. Trimming cost V 8 bases and J 5 bases, with 9 bases left between them. The CDR3 has 11 residues. The CDR3: CASARETEAFF. The CDR3 coding sequence is TGTGCCAGCGCCCGGGAAACTGAAGCTTTCTTT.

This clonotype appeared a few times. Germline is not matched at one junction end, which may reflect a read error. The chain links TRBV7-9 to TRBJ1-1; D gene ambiguous. The germline gives CDR1 SEHNR, CDR2 FQNEAQ (reference sequence). The CDR3 is 13 amino acids. In DNA, the CDR3 is TGTGCCAGCGGCTTATGGACTAGCACTGAAGCTTTCTTT. Translating gives CASGLWTSTEAFF.

The genes are TRBV5-6 and TRBJ1-1; tentatively, D is TRBD1 (6 bases). Deletions cut 6 bases from V and 6 bases from J, with 24 bases between. Germline V gives CDR1 SGHDT, CDR2 YYEEEE. The length of the CDR3 is 16 residues. CDR3 sequence (DNA): TGTGCCAGCACCCCCGGGGGCGAGGGCAGGACCTCTGAAGCTTTCTTT. Its protein product is CASTPGGEGRTSEAFF.

The chain is built from TRBV28 and TRBJ2-3; D may be TRBD1 or TRBD2 (7 bases each). The end of the DNA aligns better with TRBJ2-7, so the J call may be wrong. The germline V gene has CDR1 MDHEN and CDR2 SYDVKM. This CDR3 is built from 16 residues. CDR3 DNA sequence: TGTGCCAGCAGTGTATTTTCCGCAGGGGGGGGCTACGAGCAGTACTTC. Protein sequence: CASSVFSAGGGYEQYF.

This clonotype has ten or more counts. The gene calls are TRBV27 and TRBJ2-6, with D maybe TRBD2 (5 bases). Trimming shortened V by 5 bases and J by 1 base, and 6 bases separated the two germline ends. The CDR3 is 14 residues long. Germline V gives CDR1 MNHEY, CDR2 SMNVEV (reference sequence). CDR3 amino acids: CASSLASGANVLTF. CDR3 DNA: TGTGCCAGCAGTCTAGCTTCTGGGGCCAACGTCCTGACTTTC.

The sample holds many counts of this clonotype. In nucleotides, the CDR3 is TGTGCCAGCAGTAACGGGGGATACCTACATGGCTACACCTTC. It is translated as CASSNGGYLHGYTF. The chain is built from TRBV6-1 and TRBJ1-2; possibly TRBD1 for D (5 bases). The germline V gene encodes CDR1 MNHNS and CDR2 SASEGT. There are 14 residues in the CDR3. Trimming shortened V by 5 bases and J by 6 bases, and 16 bases separated the two germline ends.

The table lists this clonotype with many counts. This chain uses TRBV28 with TRBJ2-1; D is unclear. The V end was cut by 7 bases, the J end by 0 bases, with 25 bases between. The CDR3 runs to 19 residues. In germline, CDR1 is MDHEN, CDR2 SYDVKM. CDR3 sequence (DNA): TGTGCCAGCATACGAGTCTGGATAGGGCCGAAGAGCTCCTACAATGAGCAGTTCTTC. Translation gives CASIRVWIGPKSSYNEQFF.

This clonotype was seen at least ten times. J is TRBJ2-1 and V is TRBV2, with TRBD2 identical over 7 bases. V dropped 6 bases and J dropped 5; count of bases not matched to a gene: 10. Germline V gene sequence: CDR1 SNHLY, CDR2 FYNNEI. The CDR3 runs to 15 residues. CDR3 DNA sequence: TGTGCCAGCAGCGACTGGACTAGGTCTAACAATGAGCAGTTCTTC. Amino acid sequence: CASSDWTRSNNEQFF. The whole variable domain, remainder taken from reference TRBV2 and TRBJ2-1, is EPEVTQTPSHQVTQMGQEVILRCVPISNHLYFYWYRQILGQKVEFLVSFYNNEISEKSEIFDDQFSVERPDGSNFTLKIRSTKLEDSAMYFCASSDWTRSNNEQFFGPGTRLTVL.

This clonotype came up many times. V is TRBV2 and J is TRBJ2-3; D call uncertain. V gave up 2 bases and J gave up 6 bases, with 12 bases separating them. In germline, CDR1 is SNHLY, CDR2 FYNNEI. The CDR3 has 14 residues. The DNA of the CDR3 is TGTGCCAGCAGTGAAACGCAGAGACCGGATACGCAGTATTTT. Translation: CASSETQRPDTQYF. The full variable domain, its missing parts supplied by reference TRBV2 and TRBJ2-3, is EPEVTQTPSHQVTQMGQEVILRCVPISNHLYFYWYRQILGQKVEFLVSFYNNEISEKSEIFDDQFSVERPDGSNFTLKIRSTKLEDSAMYFCASSETQRPDTQYFGPGTRLTVL.

This clonotype was picked up many times. The chain is built from TRBV3-1 and TRBJ2-7, with D possibly TRBD2 on 6 matching bases. Germline lookup yields CDR1 LGHDT and CDR2 YNNKEL (reference sequence). The CDR3 runs to 12 residues. Trimming removed 4 bases at V and 6 bases at J, with 10 bases between. In DNA, the CDR3 is TGTGCCAGCAGCCGCGGGGCTGGCGAGCAGTACTTC. Its protein product is CASSRGAGEQYF.

This chain joins TRBV5-5 and TRBJ1-2; D gene ambiguous. Germline CDR1 reads SGHKS; CDR2 reads YYEKEE (reference sequence). The CDR3 covers 11 residues. CDR3 coding DNA: TGTGCTTCACTGGGAAACTATGGCTACACCTTC. Protein: CASLGNYGYTF.

This clonotype was counted at least ten times. The gene calls are TRBV2 and TRBJ1-4; no clear D. The V end was cut by 6 bases, the J end by 7 bases, with 15 bases between. CDR1 and CDR2 (germline): SNHLY, FYNNEI. CDR3 size: 14 residues. The CDR3 spells CASREKTLGEKLFF. DNA of the CDR3: TGTGCCAGCAGGGAGAAGACTCTCGGTGAAAAACTGTTTTTT. Together with reference TRBV2 and TRBJ1-4, the CDR3 gives the full variable domain: EPEVTQTPSHQVTQMGQEVILRCVPISNHLYFYWYRQILGQKVEFLVSFYNNEISEKSEIFDDQFSVERPDGSNFTLKIRSTKLEDSAMYFCASREKTLGEKLFFGSGTQLSVL.

The rearrangement links TRBV28 to TRBJ2-1; the match to TRBD2 covers 14 bases. With 9 bases clipped from V and 7 bases from J, the junction kept 11 bases outside the gene matches. In germline, CDR1 is MDHEN, CDR2 SYDVKM. This CDR3 contains 16 residues. This CDR3 reads CASKRLAGGPRNEQFF. The CDR3 nucleotides read TGTGCCAGTAAACGACTAGCGGGAGGGCCAAGGAATGAGCAGTTCTTC.

This clonotype was seen at least ten times. This chain uses TRBV28 with TRBJ2-7; perhaps TRBD2 as D (5 bases). This CDR3 is 17 amino acids long. The germline V gene has CDR1 MDHEN and CDR2 SYDVKM. V dropped 6 bases and J dropped 4 bases, with 25 bases sitting between them. The CDR3 region has the DNA TGTGCCAGCAGACATAGATATGGCGTAGCAGGACTTTACGAGCAGTACTTC. Translation gives CASRHRYGVAGLYEQYF.

The sample holds one count of this clonotype. A clone one base away is much larger, so this may be a read error. V usage is TRBV7-9 and J usage is TRBJ2-1, with 10 bases matching TRBD1. The J call may be mistaken, given a closer DNA end match to TRBJ2-7. Germline V gene data show CDR1 as SEHNR and CDR2 as FQNEAQ (reference sequence). The CDR3 contains 15 residues. DNA for the CDR3: TGTGCCAGCAGCTTAGCGGGCGGGACAGGGGATGAGCAGTACTTC. This encodes CASSLAGGTGDEQYF.

This clonotype has a count of ten or more. The rearrangement links TRBV10-3 to TRBJ2-1; TRBD1 aligns across 8 bases. The V gene's germline CDR1 is ENHRY and CDR2 SYGVKD. The CDR3 is made up of 13 amino acids. With 6 bases clipped from V and 6 bases from J, the junction kept 4 bases outside the gene matches. The CDR3 DNA follows: TGTGCCATCAGACCCGGACAGGGCAATGAGCAGTTCTTC. It codes for CAIRPGQGNEQFF.

In this sample, this clonotype turned up many times. The chain uses TRBV27 and TRBJ2-2; the D is unclear. Germline-derived CDR1 and CDR2 are MNHEY and SMNVEV (reference sequence). The ends were cut back, 3 bases at V and 3 bases at J, with 8 bases in the middle. The CDR3 runs to 14 residues. The CDR3 nucleotides read TGTGCCAGCAGTTTGGTTGGCGACACCGGGGAGCTGTTTTTT. Protein sequence: CASSLVGDTGELFF.

This clonotype was counted at least ten times. CDR3 sequence reads: CASSQVPGFPDGAYEQYF. CDR3 bases: TGTGCCAGCAGCCAAGTACCCGGGTTCCCCGACGGAGCCTACGAGCAGTACTTC. This chain connects TRBV3-1 to TRBJ2-7; D is uncertain. Germline values: CDR1 LGHDT, CDR2 YNNKEL (reference sequence). The CDR3 is 18 amino acids. V lost 1 base to trimming and J lost 2 bases, with 21 bases between them.

This clonotype has only a few counts. The CDR3 sequence is CASSLSGQAYEQYF. Here the CDR3 DNA reads TGTGCCAGCAGCTTATCGGGACAGGCCTACGAGCAGTACTTC. The chain has TRBV7-3 and TRBJ2-7; 8 bases line up with TRBD1. CDR1 is SGHTA, CDR2 FQGTGA, per germline. The CDR3 length is 14 residues. V shed 2 bases, J shed 2 bases, and the junction held 2 bases outside the gene matches.

The rearrangement joins TRBV20-1 to TRBJ2-3; 8 bases fit TRBD2. This CDR3 is 17 amino acids long. The germline V gene encodes CDR1 DFQATT and CDR2 SNEGSKA (reference sequence). After removal of 0 bases from V and 4 bases from J, the junction contained 12 bases not matched to a gene. CDR3 protein: CSARDRASGYWSDTQYF. The CDR3 DNA sequence: TGCAGTGCTAGAGATCGGGCTAGCGGGTACTGGTCAGATACGCAGTATTTT.

This clonotype was observed a few times. The rearrangement links TRBV6-5 to TRBJ1-3, with D hard to call. With 2 bases removed from V and 1 base from J, the gap between germline ends came to 15 bases. This CDR3 region has 17 residues. Germline CDR1 is MNHEY and CDR2 is SVGAGI. The DNA for the CDR3 is TGTGCCAGCAGTTACACCTACGACCGGGCTTCTGGAAACACCATATATTTT. This encodes CASSYTYDRASGNTIYF.

Regarding this clonotype: A single base separates this from a much larger clone, so it may be a read error. The CDR3, as DNA: TGCGCCAGCAGCTTGACAGGGGGCTCGGACACTGAAGGTTTCTTT. It specifies CASSLTGGSDTEGFF. This chain joins TRBV5-1 and TRBJ1-1, with TRBD1 matching over 9 bases. The CDR3 has 15 residues. CDR1 and CDR2 (germline): SGHRS, YFSETQ.

The chain is built from TRBV18 and TRBJ2-3, with D perhaps matching TRBD1 (6 bases). The CDR3 loop spans 18 amino acids. The germline gives CDR1 KGHSH, CDR2 LQKENI. V lost 1 base to trimming and J lost 1 base, with 18 bases between them. CDR3 coding DNA: TGTGCCAGCTCACCACTGGGTCCTGGGGGCCTCGGCACAGATACGCAGTATTTT. Encoded protein: CASSPLGPGGLGTDTQYF.